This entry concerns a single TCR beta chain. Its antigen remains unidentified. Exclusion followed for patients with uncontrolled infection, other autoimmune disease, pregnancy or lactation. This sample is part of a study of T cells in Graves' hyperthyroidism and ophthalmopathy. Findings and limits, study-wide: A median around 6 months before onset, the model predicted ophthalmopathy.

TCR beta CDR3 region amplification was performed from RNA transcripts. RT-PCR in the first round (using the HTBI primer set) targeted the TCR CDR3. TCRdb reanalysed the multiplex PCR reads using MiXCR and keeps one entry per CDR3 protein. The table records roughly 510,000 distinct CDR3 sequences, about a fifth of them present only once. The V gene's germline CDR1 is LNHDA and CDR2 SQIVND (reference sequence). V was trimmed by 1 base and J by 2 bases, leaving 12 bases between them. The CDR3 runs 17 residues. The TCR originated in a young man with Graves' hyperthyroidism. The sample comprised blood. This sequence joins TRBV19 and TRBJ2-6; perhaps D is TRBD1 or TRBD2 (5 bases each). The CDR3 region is CASSIAPRGPGANVLTF. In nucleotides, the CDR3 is TGTGCCAGTAGTATAGCCCCTCGGGGCCCTGGGGCCAACGTCCTGACTTTC. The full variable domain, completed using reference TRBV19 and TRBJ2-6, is DGGITQSPKYLFRKEGQNVTLSCEQNLNHDAMYWYRQDPGQGLRLIYYSQIVNDFQKGDIAEGYSVSREKKESFPLTVTSAQKNPTAFYLCASSIAPRGPGANVLTFGAGSRLTVL.